Below, 27 T cell receptor beta chains from the same sample are listed, as sequenced in a study of blood T cell repertoires in COVID-19. Clones were read by immunoSEQ multiplex PCR, and TCRdb kept only the in-frame ones, dropping some. The profile covers about 210,000 clones, with less than 85% appearing a single time and 7.8% taken by the ten largest. Source material: peripheral blood. Every receptor here comes from a woman of 80 years or more with COVID-19, enrolled during active disease.

This clone was seen a few times. The rearrangement joins TRBV6-5 to TRBJ2-1, with TRBD2 matching 8 bases. The CDR3 covers 14 residues. Germline V lookup: CDR1 MNHEY, CDR2 SVGAGI. V shed 7 bases, J shed 5 bases, and the junction held 7 bases outside the gene matches. For the CDR3, the DNA is TGTGCCAGCACCAATAGCGGGACGCACAATGAGCAGTTCTTC. It is translated as CASTNSGTHNEQFF.

The chain is built from TRBV2 and TRBJ2-5; maybe TRBD2 (5 bases). Germline V CDR1 and CDR2: SNHLY, FYNNEI. The germline V and J ends were trimmed by 6 bases and 5 bases, with 16 bases remaining between them. The CDR3 contains 14 residues. CDR3 DNA sequence: TGTGCCAGCAGGGAGAGGTCGGGGATGGAGACCCAGTACTTC. It translates to CASRERSGMETQYF.

Comments on this clone: Different DNA sequences within this sample yield the same CDR3. V gene TRBV5-1 combines with J gene TRBJ1-4; 10 nucleotides match TRBD1. Germline CDR1 and CDR2: SGHRS and YFSETQ. J lost 7 bases, V lost 4 bases, and 1 base had no gene match. This CDR3 contains 13 residues. The CDR3 coding sequence is TGCGCCAGCAGCCGGGACAGGGGTGAAAAACTGTTTTTT. Translation gives CASSRDRGEKLFF. Drawing the rest from reference TRBV5-1 and TRBJ1-4, the complete variable domain is KAGVTQTPRYLIKTRGQQVTLSCSPISGHRSVSWYQQTPGQGLQFLFEYFSETQRNKGNFPGRFSGRQFSNSRSEMNVSTLELGDSALYLCASSRDRGEKLFFGSGTQLSVL.

This clone was seen a few times. J is TRBJ1-1 and V is TRBV13; TRBD1 aligns across 9 bases. Trimming removed 3 bases from V and 4 bases from J; junction bases left unmatched: 0. Germline CDR1 reads PRHDT; CDR2 reads FYEKMQ (reference sequence). The CDR3 contains 13 residues. CDR3 amino acids: CASSLTGGTEAFF. CDR3 sequence (DNA): TGTGCCAGCAGCTTGACAGGGGGCACTGAAGCTTTCTTT.

The rearrangement uses TRBV7-3 and TRBJ2-2; 9 positions match TRBD1. This CDR3 spans 14 amino acids. The germline CDR1 and CDR2 sequences are SGHTA and FQGTGA. The CDR3 region has the DNA TGTGCGGGGGGGACAGGGTGGAACACCGGGGAGCTGTTTTTT. Its translation is CAGGTGWNTGELFF.

This clone was observed a few times. The chain joins TRBV5-1 to TRBJ1-4; D gene ambiguous. Looked up from germline, CDR1 is SGHRS and CDR2 is YFSETQ. This CDR3 spans 14 amino acids. V was clipped by 3 bases and J by 3 bases, with 9 bases between them. The CDR3 protein is CASSSDSSNEKLFF. CDR3 bases: TGCGCCAGCAGCTCTGACTCTTCTAATGAAAAACTGTTTTTT.

V is TRBV5-4 and J is TRBJ2-3; D gene unclear. Trimming shortened V by 1 base and J by 1 base, and 10 bases separated the two germline ends. The CDR3 runs 15 residues. Germline CDR1 SGHNT, CDR2 YYREEE (reference sequence). The CDR3 DNA reads TGTGCCAGCAGCTTGTCCTTCGCGGGCACAGATACGCAGTATTTT. Amino acid sequence: CASSLSFAGTDTQYF.

The table lists this clone with a count of one. In DNA, the CDR3 is TGCGCCAGCAGCTTTAGTCGAGTGCACGAGCAGTACTTC. The encoded protein is CASSFSRVHEQYF. The chain recombines TRBV5-1 with TRBJ2-7; D unclear. The V and J ends lost 2 bases and 5 bases respectively, with 11 bases between them. Looked up from germline, CDR1 is SGHRS and CDR2 is YFSETQ. This CDR3 contains 13 residues.

The chain uses TRBV2 and TRBJ1-1; a possible D gene is TRBD1 (6 bases). Germline CDR1 is SNHLY and CDR2 is FYNNEI. The CDR3 covers 14 residues. The V end lost 10 bases, the J end lost 4 bases, and 19 bases lay between the germline ends. CDR3 DNA sequence: TGTGCCACGACCCGAGGGGGATCCTCCACTGAAGCTTTCTTT. Amino acid sequence: CATTRGGSSTEAFF.

The chain links TRBV5-5 to TRBJ1-1; D gene ambiguous. This CDR3 comprises 12 residues. Trimming pared 4 bases from V and 7 bases from J, leaving 11 bases between. The germline gives CDR1 SGHKS, CDR2 YYEKEE (reference sequence). This chain's CDR3 is CASSTQAYEAFF. The CDR3 region has the DNA TGTGCCAGCAGCACCCAGGCCTATGAAGCTTTCTTT.

This chain joins TRBV19 and TRBJ2-3, with D maybe TRBD1 (6 bases). The CDR3 is 14 amino acids. CDR1 is LNHDA and CDR2 is SQIVND in the germline V gene (reference sequence). The V gene lost 7 bases and the J gene lost 3 bases, with 14 bases spanning the gap. CDR3 nucleotides: TGTGCCAGTATCCCCCCGGGGACAACAGATACGCAGTATTTT. Translated, it gives CASIPPGTTDTQYF.

The DNA of the CDR3 is TGTGCCAGCACATCCGAGGTGTTGATGAACACTGAAGCTTTCTTT. Translation gives CASTSEVLMNTEAFF. V is TRBV6-8 and J is TRBJ1-1; no firm D call. V was trimmed by 7 bases and J by 0 bases, leaving 15 bases between them. Germline V gene sequence: CDR1 MNHGY, CDR2 SAAAGT. The CDR3 totals 15 residues.

This sequence joins TRBV5-1 and TRBJ2-7, with D possibly being TRBD1 (5 bases). CDR1 SGHRS and CDR2 YFSETQ come from the germline V gene. The CDR3 covers 12 residues. V was cut by 0 bases and J by 6 bases, with 7 bases left in between. Here the CDR3 DNA reads TGCGCCAGCAGCTTGGGACAGCTCGAGCAGTACTTC. It is translated as CASSLGQLEQYF.

The rearrangement uses TRBV7-8 and TRBJ1-2, with D perhaps TRBD1 (5 bases). Trimming removed 5 bases at V and 8 bases at J, with 12 bases between. Germline V gives CDR1 SGHVS, CDR2 FQNEAQ. This CDR3 is built from 12 residues. The CDR3 DNA follows: TGTGCCAGCAGCCGAAGGGGCGGCGGCTACACCTTC. It yields the protein CASSRRGGGYTF.

The chain combines TRBV5-1 with TRBJ2-4, with TRBD2 matching 8 bases. Germline CDR1 is SGHRS and CDR2 is YFSETQ. The trim removed 4 bases at V and 9 bases at J, leaving 9 bases unmatched. CDR3 size: 14 residues. The CDR3 coding sequence is TGCGCCAGCAGCCCCGGGGGGGCCTATGCCATTCAGTACTTC. This gives the protein CASSPGGAYAIQYF.

This sequence joins TRBV10-2 and TRBJ1-5; D is uncertain. CDR1 and CDR2 from the germline V gene are WSHSY and SAAADI. V shed 3 bases and J shed 6 bases, with 6 bases lying between them. This CDR3 is 12 amino acids long. CDR3 sequence: CASSDAFQPQHF. DNA for the CDR3: TGCGCCAGCAGTGATGCGTTTCAGCCCCAGCATTTT.

V gene TRBV6-1 combines with J gene TRBJ2-1, with a weak D call TRBD2 (6 bases). The CDR3 totals 14 residues. Per the germline V gene, CDR1 is MNHNS and CDR2 is SASEGT. Between the trimmed V and J ends, which lost 2 bases and 10 bases, there was a span of 15 bases. The CDR3 DNA reads as TGTGCCAGCAGTGAAACAATCAACCGGGGGGAGCAGTTCTTC. Translated, it gives CASSETINRGEQFF.

This sequence joins TRBV11-1 and TRBJ2-5, with D perhaps TRBD1 (5 bases). Germline V gene data show CDR1 as SGHAT and CDR2 as FQDESV (reference sequence). Trimming left V 6 bases short and J 2 bases short, with 10 bases between. This CDR3 region has 13 residues. The CDR3 loop reads CASSQGPQETQYF. The CDR3 DNA reads TGTGCCAGCAGTCAGGGTCCACAAGAGACCCAGTACTTC.

This chain links TRBV5-1 with TRBJ1-5; 10 bases map to TRBD1. This CDR3 is built from 15 residues. Germline V gives CDR1 SGHRS, CDR2 YFSETQ. Trimming removed 4 bases from V and 3 bases from J; junction bases left unmatched: 4. The chain's CDR3 is CASSPGQGDNQPQHF. As DNA, the CDR3 is TGCGCCAGCAGCCCAGGACAGGGGGACAATCAGCCCCAGCATTTT.

The CDR3 DNA follows: TGTGCCAGCAGCCCCGGACAGACACAAGAGACCCAGTACTTC. It translates to CASSPGQTQETQYF. V usage is TRBV28 and J usage is TRBJ2-5; TRBD1 is a possible D gene (6 bases). The germline V gene encodes CDR1 MDHEN and CDR2 SYDVKM. The CDR3 spans 14 residues. Trimming cost V 6 bases and J 2 bases, with 13 bases left between them. Using reference TRBV28 and TRBJ2-5 for the parts outside the CDR3, the full variable domain is DVKVTQSSRYLVKRTGEKVFLECVQDMDHENMFWYRQDPGLGLRLIYFSYDVKMKEKGDIPEGYSVSREKKERFSLILESASTNQTSMYLCASSPGQTQETQYFGPGTRLLVL.

The chain links TRBV5-6 to TRBJ1-2; possibly TRBD1 for D (5 bases). V dropped 4 bases and J dropped 0 bases, with 10 bases sitting between them. Germline V CDR1 and CDR2: SGHDT, YYEEEE. This CDR3 spans 14 amino acids. CDR3 region: CASSVTAANYGYTF. The CDR3 bases are TGTGCCAGCAGCGTGACAGCCGCTAACTATGGCTACACCTTC. Based on the CDR3 plus reference TRBV5-6 and TRBJ1-2, the full variable domain is DAGVTQSPTHLIKTRGQQVTLRCSPKSGHDTVSWYQQALGQGPQFIFQYYEEEERQRGNFPDRFSGHQFPNYSSELNVNALLLGDSALYLCASSVTAANYGYTFGSGTRLTVV.

The chain links TRBV9 to TRBJ1-6; 7 bases align to TRBD1. Germline V gene sequence: CDR1 SGDLS, CDR2 YYNGEE. Germline trimming cut 4 bases from V and 7 bases from J; bases unmatched to any gene: 8. The CDR3 sequence is 15 residues long. CDR3 sequence reads: CASSWGQGDNSPLHF. The CDR3, as DNA: TGTGCCAGCAGCTGGGGGCAGGGGGACAATTCACCCCTCCACTTT.

CDR3 bases: TGTGCCAGCAGCTTAATGAGGGAGGCTTTCTTT. Amino acid sequence: CASSLMREAFF. This chain uses TRBV7-2 with TRBJ1-1; D uncertain. The CDR3 totals 11 residues. CDR1 is SGHTA, CDR2 FQGNSA, per germline. V shed 2 bases and J shed 11 bases, with 9 bases lying between them.

V gene TRBV2 combines with J gene TRBJ2-6; the D is unclear. Per germline, CDR1 SNHLY and CDR2 FYNNEI. V was clipped by 1 base and J by 3 bases, with 7 bases between them. This CDR3 contains 15 residues. The CDR3, as DNA: TGTGCCAGCAGTGAAGGGGCGCTTGGGGCCAACGTCCTGACTTTC. As protein: CASSEGALGANVLTF.

The chain combines TRBV5-6 with TRBJ2-5, with D perhaps TRBD1 (5 bases). There are 16 residues in the CDR3. CDR1 and CDR2 (germline): SGHDT, YYEEEE. The V end lost 2 bases, the J end lost 2 bases, and 16 bases lay between the germline ends. The CDR3 region has the DNA TGTGCCAGCAGCTTTAGAAGTGGGGCTGGGCAAGAGACCCAGTACTTC. Translated, it gives CASSFRSGAGQETQYF.

The chain carries TRBV12-3 or TRBV12-4 and TRBJ1-2; D possibly corresponds to TRBD1 (6 bases). The V gene lost 7 bases and the J gene lost 6 bases, with 15 bases spanning the gap. The CDR3 consists of 13 residues. CDR3 loop: CASTPGQLNGYTF. CDR3 in DNA: TGTGCCAGCACCCCCGGACAGCTGAATGGCTACACCTTC.

The rearrangement joins TRBV7-9 to TRBJ1-1, with 7 bases identical to TRBD1. The CDR3 is 14 residues long. V shed 5 bases, J shed 11 bases, and the junction held 14 bases outside the gene matches. The germline V gene has CDR1 SEHNR and CDR2 FQNEAQ (reference sequence). The CDR3 sequence: CASSRGHGAGGAFF. The CDR3 DNA reads as TGTGCCAGCAGCCGGGGCCACGGAGCAGGGGGTGCTTTCTTT.